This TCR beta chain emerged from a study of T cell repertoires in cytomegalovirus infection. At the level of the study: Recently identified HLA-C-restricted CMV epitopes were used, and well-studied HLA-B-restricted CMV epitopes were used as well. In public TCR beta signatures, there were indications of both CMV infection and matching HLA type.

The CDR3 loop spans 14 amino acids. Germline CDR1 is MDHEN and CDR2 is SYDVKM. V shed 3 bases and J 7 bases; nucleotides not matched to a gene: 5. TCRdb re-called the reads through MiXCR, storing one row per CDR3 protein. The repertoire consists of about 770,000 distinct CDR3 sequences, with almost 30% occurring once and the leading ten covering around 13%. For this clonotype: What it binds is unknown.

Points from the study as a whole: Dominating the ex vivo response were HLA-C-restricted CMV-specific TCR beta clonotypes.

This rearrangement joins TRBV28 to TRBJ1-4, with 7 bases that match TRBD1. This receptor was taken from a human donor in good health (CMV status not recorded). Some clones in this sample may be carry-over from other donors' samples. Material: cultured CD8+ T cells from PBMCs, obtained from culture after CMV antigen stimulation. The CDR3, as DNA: TGTGCCAGCAGTTTGAGGGGGCGCGTTGAAAAACTGTTTTTT. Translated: CASSLRGRVEKLFF. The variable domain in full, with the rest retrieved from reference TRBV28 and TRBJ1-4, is DVKVTQSSRYLVKRTGEKVFLECVQDMDHENMFWYRQDPGLGLRLIYFSYDVKMKEKGDIPEGYSVSREKKERFSLILESASTNQTSMYLCASSLRGRVEKLFFGSGTQLSVL.